The 8 T cell receptor beta chains listed next were all sequenced from one sample in a study of T cell responses to AZD1222 COVID-19 vaccine. The method was immunoSEQ multiplex PCR; TCRdb's version includes in-frame clones alone and lacks a portion of them. Found here are about 84,000 clones, 80% to 90% of them singletons; the top ten hold 8.5% to 12%. Sample: peripheral blood, taken 28 days after the second AZD1222 dose. The receptors shown here come from an adult who received the AZD1222 COVID-19 vaccine.

The rearrangement uses TRBV4-2 and TRBJ2-2; 7 bases map to TRBD2. Trimming cost V 0 bases and J 0 bases; bases outside gene matches: 4. The CDR3 sequence is 17 residues long. The germline CDR1 and CDR2 sequences are LGHNA and YNFKEQ. The CDR3 sequence: CASSQDPAGANTGELFF. CDR3 sequence (DNA): TGTGCCAGCAGCCAAGATCCGGCGGGGGCGAACACCGGGGAGCTGTTTTTT.

The chain joins TRBV6-6 to TRBJ1-4; 7 positions match TRBD1. Germline V gene lookup returns CDR1 MNHNY and CDR2 SVGAGI (reference sequence). The CDR3 is made up of 14 amino acids. V gave up 4 bases and J gave up 8 bases; unmatched junction bases: 7. CDR3 in amino acids: CASSSYGTDEKLFF. The CDR3, as DNA: TGTGCCAGCAGTTCCTACGGGACAGACGAAAAACTGTTTTTT.

The V and J genes are TRBV2 and TRBJ2-1, with 8 positions matching TRBD2. Trimming removed 4 bases from V and 7 bases from J; junction bases left unmatched: 3. Per the germline V gene, CDR1 is SNHLY and CDR2 is FYNNEI. This CDR3 has 13 residues. CDR3 in amino acids: CASSAGGENEQFF. The CDR3, as DNA: TGTGCCAGCAGTGCGGGGGGGGAGAATGAGCAGTTCTTC.

The rearrangement uses TRBV5-1 and TRBJ2-3, with D perhaps TRBD1 (5 bases). Germline CDR1 reads SGHRS; CDR2 reads YFSETQ. This CDR3 is built from 14 residues. V was trimmed by 0 bases and J by 1 base, leaving 6 bases between them. The CDR3 sequence is CASSLDRRTDTQYF. CDR3 in DNA: TGCGCCAGCAGCTTGGACAGGCGCACAGATACGCAGTATTTT.

The rearrangement joins TRBV18 to TRBJ2-5; the D gene could be TRBD1 or TRBD2 (5 bases each). Deletions cut 3 bases from V and 1 base from J, with 12 bases between. The CDR3 has 15 amino acids. Germline lookup yields CDR1 KGHSH and CDR2 LQKENI. In DNA form, the CDR3 reads TGTGCCAGCTCACCGCAGGGACCGCTCCAAGAGACCCAGTACTTC. Translation gives CASSPQGPLQETQYF.

The chain carries TRBV6-2 or TRBV6-3 and TRBJ2-3; D gene ambiguous. The V gene lost 5 bases and the J gene lost 6 bases, with 9 bases spanning the gap. CDR3 length: 12 amino acids. The germline CDR1 and CDR2 sequences are MNHEY and SVGEGT. CDR3 amino acids: CASSLAPDTQYF. CDR3 bases: TGTGCCAGCAGTCTCGCCCCGGATACGCAGTATTTT.

V gene TRBV5-6 combines with J gene TRBJ1-2, with 10 bases fitting TRBD1. Germline V gene lookup returns CDR1 SGHDT and CDR2 YYEEEE. The CDR3 runs to 14 residues. J gave up 3 bases and V 3 bases, and 2 bases lay outside the gene matches. CDR3 in amino acids: CASSYGTGDYGYTF. CDR3 nucleotides: TGTGCCAGCAGCTACGGGACAGGGGACTATGGCTACACCTTC.

A remark on this clone: Mismatch with germline at one junction end may stem from a read error. V usage is TRBV2 and J usage is TRBJ1-5; TRBD1 agrees at 12 bases. There are 13 residues in the CDR3. The germline V gene has CDR1 SNHLY and CDR2 FYNNEI. The CDR3 DNA follows: TGTGCCAGCAGTAGGGACAGGGGGCCCGGAGCTGATTTT. It is translated as CASSRDRGPGADF.